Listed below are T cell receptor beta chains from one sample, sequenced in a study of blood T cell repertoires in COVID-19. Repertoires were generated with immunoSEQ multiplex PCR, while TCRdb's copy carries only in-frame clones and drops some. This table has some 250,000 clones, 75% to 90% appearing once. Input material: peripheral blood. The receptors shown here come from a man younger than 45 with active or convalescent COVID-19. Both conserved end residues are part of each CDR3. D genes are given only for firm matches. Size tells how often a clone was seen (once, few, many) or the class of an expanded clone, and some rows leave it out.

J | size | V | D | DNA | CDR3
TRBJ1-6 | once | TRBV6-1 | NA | TGTGCCAGCAGTGAATGGGGACACGGCTCCTATAATTCACCCCTCCACTTT | CASSEWGHGSYNSPLHF
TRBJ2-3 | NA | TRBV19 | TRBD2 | TGTGCCAGTACTCAGAGCGGGGAAGGGACAGATACGCAGTATTTT | CASTQSGEGTDTQYF
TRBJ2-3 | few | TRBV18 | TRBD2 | TGTGCCAGCTCACCAGAGTCGCGGGGGACCTACACAGATACGCAGTATTTT | CASSPESRGTYTDTQYF
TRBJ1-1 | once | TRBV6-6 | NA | TGTGCCAGCAGTGAGATACGGGACACTGAAGCTTTCTTT | CASSEIRDTEAFF
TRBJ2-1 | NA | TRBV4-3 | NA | TGCGCCAGCAGCCAAGGGCCAGGTGAGCAGTTCTTC | CASSQGPGEQFF
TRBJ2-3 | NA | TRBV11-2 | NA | TGTGCCAGCAGCTTAGGTTCCGTTACGCAGTATTTT | CASSLGSVTQYF
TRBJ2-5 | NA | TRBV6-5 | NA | TGTGCCAGCAGTTACCAACAGCAAGAGACCCAGTACTTC | CASSYQQQETQYF
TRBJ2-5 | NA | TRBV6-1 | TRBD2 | TGTGCCAGCAGTGACGGGGGGGGGTACCAAGAGACCCAGTACTTC | CASSDGGGYQETQYF
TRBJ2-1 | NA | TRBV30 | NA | TGTGCCTGGAGTGTACGAGGGACAAGCTATGAGCAGTTCTTC | CAWSVRGTSYEQFF
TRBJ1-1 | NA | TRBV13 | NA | TGTGCCAGCAGCTCGCAAGGGGGTGTTACTGAAGCTTTCTTT | CASSSQGGVTEAFF
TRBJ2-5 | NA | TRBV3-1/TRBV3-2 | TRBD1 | TGTGCCAGCAGCCAAGATGTGGGACAGATAAGACGAACAAACGGGGAGACCCAGTACTTC | CASSQDVGQIRRTNGETQYF
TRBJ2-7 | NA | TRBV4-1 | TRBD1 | TGCGCCAGCAGCCAAGAGTATAACGGGGACAGCACCGTCTACGAGCAGTACTTC | CASSQEYNGDSTVYEQYF
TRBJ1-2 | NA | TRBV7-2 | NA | TGTGCCAGCAGCCAAGGGGGAACATACTATGGCTACACCTTC | CASSQGGTYYGYTF
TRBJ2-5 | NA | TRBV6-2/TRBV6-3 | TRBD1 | TGTGCCAGCAGTAAAAGACAGGGGGCTCTAGAGACCCAGTACTTC | CASSKRQGALETQYF
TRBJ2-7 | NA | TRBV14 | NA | TGTGCCAGCGCACGGAGCATCCAACGCTACGAGCAGTACTTC | CASARSIQRYEQYF
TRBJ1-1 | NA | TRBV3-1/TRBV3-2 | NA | TGTGCCAGCAGCCAAACGAGGAACACTGAAGCTTTCTTT | CASSQTRNTEAFF
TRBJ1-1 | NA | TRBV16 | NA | TGTGCCAGCAGCCAATCAGGGGGGAACACTGAAGCTTTCTTT | CASSQSGGNTEAFF
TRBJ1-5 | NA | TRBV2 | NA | TGTGCCAGCAGTGACTCCATTATGGGGGGGACAAACAATCAGCCCCAGCATTTT | CASSDSIMGGTNNQPQHF
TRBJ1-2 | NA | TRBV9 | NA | TGTGCCAGCAGCGTAGACAACAGACCCTACACCTTC | CASSVDNRPYTF
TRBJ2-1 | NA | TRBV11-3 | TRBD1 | TGTGCCAGCAGGGACAGGGGGCAGAATGAGCAGTTCTTC | CASRDRGQNEQFF
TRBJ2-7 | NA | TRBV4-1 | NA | TGCGCCAGCAGCCAAGGGACTCTCTCCTACGAGCAGTACTTC | CASSQGTLSYEQYF
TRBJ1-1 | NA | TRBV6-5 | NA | TGTGCCAGCAGCTACCCAGGGGATGCTGAAGCTTTCTTT | CASSYPGDAEAFF
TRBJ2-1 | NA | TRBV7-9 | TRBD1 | TGTGCCAGCAGCTCAGCCCCGGGACAGGGTGGCCTAGTCTACAATGAGCAGTTCTTC | CASSSAPGQGGLVYNEQFF
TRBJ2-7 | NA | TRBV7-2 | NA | TGTGCCAGCAGCTTACGGTTAGTTTCCAACGAGCAGTACTTC | CASSLRLVSNEQYF
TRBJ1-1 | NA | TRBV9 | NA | TGTGCCAGCAGCGCGGGACACCTAGGAGCTGAAGCTTTCTTT | CASSAGHLGAEAFF
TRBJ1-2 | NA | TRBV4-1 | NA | TGCGCCAGCAGTAAAATACCGGGAGCTACTCTCCCTGGCTACACCTTC | CASSKIPGATLPGYTF
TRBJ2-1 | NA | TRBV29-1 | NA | TGCAGCCTTGGGCAGGAATTCAACAATGAGCAGTTCTTC | CSLGQEFNNEQFF
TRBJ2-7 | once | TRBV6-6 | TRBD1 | TGTGCCAGCAGTCAGGGACAGGGACAAACCTACGAGCAGTACTTC | CASSQGQGQTYEQYF
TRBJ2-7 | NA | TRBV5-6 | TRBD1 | TGTGCCAGCAGCTCAGGGGGTACGGCCTACGAGCAGTACTTC | CASSSGGTAYEQYF
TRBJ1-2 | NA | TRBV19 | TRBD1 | TGTGCCAGTACCCCAGAGGGGGCTCGCTACACCTTC | CASTPEGARYTF